The T cell receptor (beta chain) under discussion was sequenced for a study of blood T cell repertoires in COVID-19. Authors' analysis steps: Reference gene primer amplification gave nucleated cell count estimates. Profiling relied on immunoSEQ multiplex PCR, and the TCRdb table lists in-frame clones only, not all of them. The V and J calls and the clone size are those of that table, but D and trimming were determined from the DNA. The data hold 250,000 to 300,000 clones, with about 88% observed a single time. V lost 7 bases, J lost 4 bases, and 14 bases lay in between. CDR3 size: 13 residues. Germline V gene sequence: CDR1 SGHDT, CDR2 YYEEEE.

The chain recombines TRBV5-6 with TRBJ1-2, with no clear D. This TCR derives from a man between 18 and 35 years old with active or convalescent COVID-19. The sequencing sample was made of peripheral blood. CDR3 loop: CASGGYGVYGYTF. The CDR3, as DNA: TGTGCCAGCGGCGGGTACGGGGTCTATGGCTACACCTTC.